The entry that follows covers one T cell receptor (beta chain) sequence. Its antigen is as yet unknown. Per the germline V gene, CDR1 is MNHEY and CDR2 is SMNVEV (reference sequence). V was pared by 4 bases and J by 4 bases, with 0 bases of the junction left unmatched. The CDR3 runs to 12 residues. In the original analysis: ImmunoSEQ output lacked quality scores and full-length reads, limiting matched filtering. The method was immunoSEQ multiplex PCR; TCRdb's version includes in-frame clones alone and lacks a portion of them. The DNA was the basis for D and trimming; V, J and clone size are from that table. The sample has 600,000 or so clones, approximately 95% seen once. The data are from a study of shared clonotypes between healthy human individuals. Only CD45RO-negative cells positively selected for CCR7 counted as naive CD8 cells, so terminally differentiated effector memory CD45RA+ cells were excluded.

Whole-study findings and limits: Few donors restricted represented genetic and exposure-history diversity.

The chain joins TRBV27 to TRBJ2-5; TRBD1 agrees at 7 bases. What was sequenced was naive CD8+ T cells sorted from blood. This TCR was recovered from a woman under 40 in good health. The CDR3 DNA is TGTGCCAGCAGTTGGACAGGAGAGACCCAGTACTTC. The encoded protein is CASSWTGETQYF.